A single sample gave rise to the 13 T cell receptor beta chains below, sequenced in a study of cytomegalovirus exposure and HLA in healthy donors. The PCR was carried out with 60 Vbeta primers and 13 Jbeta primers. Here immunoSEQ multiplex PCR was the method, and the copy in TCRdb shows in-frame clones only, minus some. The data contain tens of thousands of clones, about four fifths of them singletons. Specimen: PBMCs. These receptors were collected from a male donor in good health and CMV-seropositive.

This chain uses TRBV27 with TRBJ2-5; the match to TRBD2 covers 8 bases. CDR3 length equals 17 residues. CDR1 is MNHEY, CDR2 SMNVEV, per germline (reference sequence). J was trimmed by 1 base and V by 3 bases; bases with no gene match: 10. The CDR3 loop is CASSFRRSGVGQETQYF. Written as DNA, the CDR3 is TGTGCCAGCAGTTTTCGCCGTAGCGGGGTTGGCCAAGAGACCCAGTACTTC.

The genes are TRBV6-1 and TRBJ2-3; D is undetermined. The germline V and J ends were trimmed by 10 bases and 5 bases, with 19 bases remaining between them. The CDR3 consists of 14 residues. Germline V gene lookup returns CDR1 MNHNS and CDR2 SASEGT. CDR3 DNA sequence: TGTGCCATCGAACCGGCCACAGCAGGAGATACGCAGTATTTT. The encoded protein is CAIEPATAGDTQYF.

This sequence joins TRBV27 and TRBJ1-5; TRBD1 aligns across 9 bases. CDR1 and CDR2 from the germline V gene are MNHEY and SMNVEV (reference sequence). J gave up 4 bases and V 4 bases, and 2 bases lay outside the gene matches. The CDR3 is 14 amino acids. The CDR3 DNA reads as TGTGCCAGCAGTTCGGACAGGGGAAATCAGCCCCAGCATTTT. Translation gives CASSSDRGNQPQHF.

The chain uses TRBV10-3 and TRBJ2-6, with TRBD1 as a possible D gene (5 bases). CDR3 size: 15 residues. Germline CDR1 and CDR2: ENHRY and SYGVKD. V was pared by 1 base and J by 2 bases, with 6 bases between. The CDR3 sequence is CAISEWGAGANVLTF. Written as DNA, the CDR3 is TGTGCCATCAGTGAGTGGGGCGCTGGGGCCAACGTCCTGACTTTC.

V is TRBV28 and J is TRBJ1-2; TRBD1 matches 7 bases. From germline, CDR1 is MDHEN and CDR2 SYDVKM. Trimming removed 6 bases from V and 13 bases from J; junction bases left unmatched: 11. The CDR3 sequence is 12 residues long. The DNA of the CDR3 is TGTGCCAGCAGAGGACAGGCGGAGTCGGGCACCTTC. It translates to CASRGQAESGTF.

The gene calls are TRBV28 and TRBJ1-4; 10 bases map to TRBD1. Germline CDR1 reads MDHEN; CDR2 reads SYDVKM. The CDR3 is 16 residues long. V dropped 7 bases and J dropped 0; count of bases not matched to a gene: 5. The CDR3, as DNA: TGTGCCAGCACCCCGGGACAGGGGCCAACTAATGAAAAACTGTTTTTT. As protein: CASTPGQGPTNEKLFF.

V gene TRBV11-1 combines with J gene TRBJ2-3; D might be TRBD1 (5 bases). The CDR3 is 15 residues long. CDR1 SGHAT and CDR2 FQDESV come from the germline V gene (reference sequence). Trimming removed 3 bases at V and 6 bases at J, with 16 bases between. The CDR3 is CASSFETALYDTQYF. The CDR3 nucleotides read TGTGCCAGCAGCTTCGAGACAGCTCTGTATGATACGCAGTATTTT.

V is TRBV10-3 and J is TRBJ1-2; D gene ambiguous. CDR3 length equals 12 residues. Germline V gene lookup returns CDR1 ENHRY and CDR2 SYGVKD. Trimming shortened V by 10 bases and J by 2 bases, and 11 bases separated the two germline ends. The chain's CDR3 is CASSTANYGYTF. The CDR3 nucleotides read TGTGCCAGCTCAACAGCAAACTATGGCTACACCTTC.

The CDR3 nucleotides read TGTGCCAGCAGCTTAGCGCCGGGGGGGAACACTGAAGCTTTCTTT. It is translated as CASSLAPGGNTEAFF. The chain carries TRBV7-2 and TRBJ1-1; D might be TRBD1 (5 bases). The CDR3 spans 15 residues. V shed 0 bases and J shed 1 base, with 9 bases lying between them. Germline V gene lookup returns CDR1 SGHTA and CDR2 FQGNSA.

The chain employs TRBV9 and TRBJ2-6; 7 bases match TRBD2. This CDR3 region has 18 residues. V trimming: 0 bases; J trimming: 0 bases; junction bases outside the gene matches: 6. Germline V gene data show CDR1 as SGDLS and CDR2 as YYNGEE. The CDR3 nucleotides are TGTGCCAGCAGCGTAGATCCGGGGGGAGGCTCTGGGGCCAACGTCCTGACTTTC. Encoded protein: CASSVDPGGGSGANVLTF.

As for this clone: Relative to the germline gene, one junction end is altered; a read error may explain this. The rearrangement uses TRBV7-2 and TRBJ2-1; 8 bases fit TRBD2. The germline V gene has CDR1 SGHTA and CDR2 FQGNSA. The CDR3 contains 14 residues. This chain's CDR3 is CASSLASGINEQFF. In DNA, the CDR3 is TGTGCCAGCAGCTTAGCTAGCGGGATCAATGAACAGTTCTTC.

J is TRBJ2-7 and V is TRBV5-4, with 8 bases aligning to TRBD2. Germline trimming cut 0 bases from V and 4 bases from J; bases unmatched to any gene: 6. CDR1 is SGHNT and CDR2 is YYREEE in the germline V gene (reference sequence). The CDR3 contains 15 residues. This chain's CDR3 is CASSLAGGTSYEQYF. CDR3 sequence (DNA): TGTGCCAGCAGCTTGGCCGGCGGGACTAGTTACGAGCAGTACTTC.

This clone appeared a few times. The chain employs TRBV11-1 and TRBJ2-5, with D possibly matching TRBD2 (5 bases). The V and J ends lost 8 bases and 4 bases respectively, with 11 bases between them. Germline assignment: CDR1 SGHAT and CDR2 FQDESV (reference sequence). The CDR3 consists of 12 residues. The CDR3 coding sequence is TGTGCCAGCCTCCTAGAGGGAGAGACCCAGTACTTC. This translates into CASLLEGETQYF.